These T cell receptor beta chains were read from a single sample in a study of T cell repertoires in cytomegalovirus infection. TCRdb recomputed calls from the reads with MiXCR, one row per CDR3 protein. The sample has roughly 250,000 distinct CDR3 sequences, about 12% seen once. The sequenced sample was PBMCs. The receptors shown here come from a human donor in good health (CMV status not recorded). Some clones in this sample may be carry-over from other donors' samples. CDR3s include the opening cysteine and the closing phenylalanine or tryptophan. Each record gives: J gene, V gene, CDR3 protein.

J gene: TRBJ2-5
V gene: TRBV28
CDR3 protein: CASSSAGLAGETQYF

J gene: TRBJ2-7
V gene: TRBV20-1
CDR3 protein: CSARVGQGARGYEQYF

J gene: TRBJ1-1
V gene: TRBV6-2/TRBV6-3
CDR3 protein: CASSSPLPDRKGTNTEAFF

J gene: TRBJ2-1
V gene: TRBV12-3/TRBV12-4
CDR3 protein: CASRPGLAGSYNEQFF

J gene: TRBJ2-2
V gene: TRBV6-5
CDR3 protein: CASSSGTTDTGELFF

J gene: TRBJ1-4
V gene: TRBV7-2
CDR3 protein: CASSPNPSEKLFF

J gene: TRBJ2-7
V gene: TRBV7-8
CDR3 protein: CASSPASLSSYEQYF

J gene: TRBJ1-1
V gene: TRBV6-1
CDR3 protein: CASSELGQAEAFF

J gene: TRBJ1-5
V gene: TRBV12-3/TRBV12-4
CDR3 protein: CASSGSGGRNQPQHF

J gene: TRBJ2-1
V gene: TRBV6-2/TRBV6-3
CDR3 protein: CASLAPNYNEQFF

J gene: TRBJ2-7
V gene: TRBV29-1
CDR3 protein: CSVARTGSYEQYF

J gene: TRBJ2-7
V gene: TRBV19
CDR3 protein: CASSRDGDTSIYEQYF

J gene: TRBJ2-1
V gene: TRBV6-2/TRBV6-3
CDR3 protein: CASRPSGTSGGSSYNEQFF

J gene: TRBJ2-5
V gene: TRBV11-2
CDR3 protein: CASSPRPRRETQYF

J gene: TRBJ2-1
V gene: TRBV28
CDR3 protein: CASRKSGGTEQFF

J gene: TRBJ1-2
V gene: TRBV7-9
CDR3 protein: CASSADRVYGYTF